This T cell receptor beta chain came from a study of T cell changes during pregnancy in multiple sclerosis. Produced via immunoSEQ multiplex PCR; TCRdb's table is partial and in-frame only. The sample includes 60,000 to 70,000 clones, 91% of them seen just once. This clone was observed a single time. The CDR3 extends over 13 amino acids. Per the germline V gene, CDR1 is MNHEY and CDR2 is SMNVEV (reference sequence). V was clipped by 4 bases and J by 7 bases; unmatched bases: 3. The chain carries TRBV27 and TRBJ1-2; TRBD1 agrees at 10 bases. The sequenced sample was peripheral blood, obtained after pregnancy. The clonotype comes from a female donor in good health, enrolled as a control in a pregnancy study. The CDR3 DNA sequence: TGTGCCAGCAGTTGGGGGACAGGGGTTGGCTACACCTTC. Residues: CASSWGTGVGYTF.